This TCR beta chain was recovered during a study of blood T cell repertoires in COVID-19. Turning to the study itself: The study drew acute and convalescent COVID-19 samples from the United States, Italy and Spain. PBMCs, B-cell-depleted T cells, or T cells were the source of the cDNA or gDNA that made up the material.

Per the germline V gene, CDR1 is MDHEN and CDR2 is SYDVKM. The CDR3 runs 13 residues. V gave up 8 bases and J gave up 6 bases, with 13 bases separating them. Produced via immunoSEQ multiplex PCR; TCRdb's table is partial and in-frame only. The sample shows some 150,000 clones, around 81% of them seen only once. The genes are TRBV28 and TRBJ1-4, with D possibly matching TRBD1 (5 bases). This sequence was found in a woman aged 40 to 55 with active or convalescent COVID-19. The sequencing sample was made of peripheral blood. CDR3 bases: TGTGCCAGCCGACCGGGACTGGATGAAAAACTGTTTTTT. This codes for CASRPGLDEKLFF. The variable domain in full, with the rest retrieved from reference TRBV28 and TRBJ1-4, is DVKVTQSSRYLVKRTGEKVFLECVQDMDHENMFWYRQDPGLGLRLIYFSYDVKMKEKGDIPEGYSVSREKKERFSLILESASTNQTSMYLCASRPGLDEKLFFGSGTQLSVL.